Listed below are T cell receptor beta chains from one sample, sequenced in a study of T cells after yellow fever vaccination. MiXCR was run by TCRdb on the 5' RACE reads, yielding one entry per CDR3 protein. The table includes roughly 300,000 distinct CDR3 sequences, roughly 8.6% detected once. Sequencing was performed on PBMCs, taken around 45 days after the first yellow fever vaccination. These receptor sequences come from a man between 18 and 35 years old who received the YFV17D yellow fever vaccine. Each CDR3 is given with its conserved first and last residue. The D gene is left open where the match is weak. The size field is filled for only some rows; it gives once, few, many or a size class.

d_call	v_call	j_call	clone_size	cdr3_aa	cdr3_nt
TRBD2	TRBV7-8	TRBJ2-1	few	CASSSEGLAGGAAREQFF	TGTGCCAGCAGCTCTGAAGGGCTAGCGGGGGGCGCCGCCAGGGAGCAGTTCTTC
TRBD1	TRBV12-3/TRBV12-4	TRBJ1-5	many	CASSQTRDRRTQPQHF	TGTGCCAGCAGTCAGACCCGGGACAGGCGAACTCAGCCCCAGCATTTT
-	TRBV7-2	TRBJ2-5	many	CASSLGAAETQYF	TGTGCCAGCAGCTTAGGAGCAGCAGAGACCCAGTACTTC
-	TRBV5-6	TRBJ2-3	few	CASSRSPQGTDTQYF	TGTGCCAGCAGCCGCTCCCCGCAGGGCACAGATACGCAGTATTTT
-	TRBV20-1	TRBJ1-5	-	CSAPQGRGFNQPQHF	TGCAGTGCCCCCCAAGGCAGGGGATTCAATCAGCCCCAGCATTTT
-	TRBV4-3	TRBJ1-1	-	CASSQDIGRGAFF	TGCGCCAGCAGCCAAGATATTGGTCGGGGAGCTTTCTTT
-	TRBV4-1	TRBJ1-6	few	CASSQDPGQTYSPLHF	TGCGCCAGCAGCCAAGATCCAGGACAGACCTATTCACCCCTCCACTTT
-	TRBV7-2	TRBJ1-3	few	CASSPTVGNTIYF	TGTGCCAGCAGCCCAACAGTGGGCAACACCATATATTTT
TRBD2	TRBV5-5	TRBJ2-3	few	CASSLGPTSGGADTQYF	TGTGCCAGCAGCTTGGGGCCCACCAGCGGGGGGGCCGATACGCAGTATTTT
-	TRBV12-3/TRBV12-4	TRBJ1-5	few	CASSLPRGPQHF	TGTGCCAGCAGTTTACCGCGGGGGCCCCAGCATTTT
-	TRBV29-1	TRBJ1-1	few	CSVAATTGNTEAFF	TGCAGCGTTGCAGCTACGACAGGGAACACTGAAGCTTTCTTT
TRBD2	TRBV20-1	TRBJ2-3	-	CSAEVPLAGGPADTQYF	TGCAGTGCCGAAGTACCCCTAGCGGGGGGGCCCGCAGATACGCAGTATTTT
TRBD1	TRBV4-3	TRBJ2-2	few	CASGFDRALTGELFF	TGCGCCAGCGGATTTGACAGGGCCCTCACCGGGGAGCTGTTTTTT
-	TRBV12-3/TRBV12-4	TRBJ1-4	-	CASSLTGVDEKLFF	TGTGCCAGCAGTTTGACGGGGGTTGATGAAAAACTGTTTTTT
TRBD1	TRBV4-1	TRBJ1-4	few	CASSHTPGTGDEKLFF	TGCGCCAGCAGCCATACCCCCGGGACAGGGGACGAAAAACTGTTTTTT
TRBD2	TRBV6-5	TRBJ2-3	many	CASSWEGLSADTQYF	TGTGCCAGCAGTTGGGAGGGACTAAGCGCAGATACGCAGTATTTT
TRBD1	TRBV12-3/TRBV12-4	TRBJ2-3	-	CASSARRGRTDTQYF	TGTGCCAGCAGTGCTCGAAGGGGGCGCACAGATACGCAGTATTTT
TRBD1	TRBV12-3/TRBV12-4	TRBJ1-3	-	CASSPPGRGLIRDSGNTIYF	TGTGCCAGCAGTCCTCCCGGCAGGGGGCTCATCAGGGACTCTGGAAACACCATATATTTT
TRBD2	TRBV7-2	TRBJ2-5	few	CASSLAIGGAAQYF	TGTGCCAGCAGCTTAGCGATCGGGGGGGCGGCCCAGTACTTC
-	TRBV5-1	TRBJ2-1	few	CASSLDGRANEQFF	TGCGCCAGCAGCTTGGACGGCAGGGCCAATGAGCAGTTCTTC
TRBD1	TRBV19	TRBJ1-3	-	CASTVDRVGNTIYF	TGTGCCAGTACCGTCGACAGGGTCGGAAACACCATATATTTT
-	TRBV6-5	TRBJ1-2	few	CASTSTSGGFTF	TGTGCCAGCACCTCAACGAGCGGGGGGTTCACCTTC
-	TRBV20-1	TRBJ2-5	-	CSAFGSQETQYF	TGCAGTGCCTTTGGGTCCCAAGAGACCCAGTACTTC
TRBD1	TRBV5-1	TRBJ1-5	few	CASSPGTGDSNQPQHF	TGCGCCAGCAGCCCCGGGACAGGGGATAGCAATCAGCCCCAGCATTTT
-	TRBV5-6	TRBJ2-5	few	CASSQPPLEETQYF	TGTGCCAGCAGCCAGCCGCCCCTGGAAGAGACCCAGTACTTC
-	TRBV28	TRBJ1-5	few	CASSSAASNQPQHF	TGTGCCAGCAGTTCGGCAGCCAGCAATCAGCCCCAGCATTTT
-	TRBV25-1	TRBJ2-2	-	CASSAYVGVETGELFF	TGTGCCAGCAGTGCCTACGTGGGGGTTGAGACCGGGGAGCTGTTTTTT
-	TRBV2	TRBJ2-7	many	CASSEPFEDEQYF	TGTGCCAGCAGTGAGCCCTTCGAGGACGAGCAGTACTTC
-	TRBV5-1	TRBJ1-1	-	CASSFLGTNTEAFF	TGCGCCAGCAGCTTTCTGGGGACGAACACTGAAGCTTTCTTT
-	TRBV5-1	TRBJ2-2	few	CASSLGPGLTGELFF	TGCGCCAGCAGCTTGGGGCCGGGACTCACCGGGGAGCTGTTTTTT
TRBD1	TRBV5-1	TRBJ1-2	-	CASSLHGTGGDYGYTF	TGCGCCAGCAGCTTACACGGGACAGGGGGAGACTATGGCTACACCTTC
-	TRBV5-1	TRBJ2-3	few	CASSLDFRDLTDTQYF	TGCGCCAGCAGCTTGGACTTTAGGGACCTCACAGATACGCAGTATTTT
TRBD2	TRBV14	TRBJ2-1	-	CASSHNGGARDEQFF	TGTGCCAGCAGCCACAACGGGGGGGCCAGGGATGAGCAGTTCTTC
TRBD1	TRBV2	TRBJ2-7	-	CASSLGQGVDEQYF	TGTGCCAGCAGTTTAGGCCAGGGGGTCGACGAGCAGTACTTC
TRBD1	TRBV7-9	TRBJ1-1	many	CAGSGQENTEAFF	TGTGCCGGGTCGGGACAGGAGAACACTGAAGCTTTCTTT
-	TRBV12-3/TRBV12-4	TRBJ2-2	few	CASNSNRAANTGELFF	TGTGCCAGCAACTCCAACAGGGCGGCGAACACCGGGGAGCTGTTTTTT
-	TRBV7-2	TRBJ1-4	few	CASSLALRGETNEKLFF	TGTGCCAGCAGCTTAGCCTTGCGGGGGGAGACTAATGAAAAACTGTTTTTT
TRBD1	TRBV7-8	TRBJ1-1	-	CASSFRTGGEPEAFF	TGTGCCAGCAGCTTTCGGACAGGGGGGGAACCTGAAGCTTTCTTT
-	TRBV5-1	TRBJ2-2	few	CASSLGYNTGELFF	TGCGCCAGCAGCTTAGGGTACAACACCGGGGAGCTGTTTTTT
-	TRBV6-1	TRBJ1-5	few	CASSEKTHQPQHF	TGTGCCAGCAGTGAAAAAACCCATCAGCCCCAGCATTTT
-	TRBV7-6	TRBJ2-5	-	CASSLAGRWGETQYF	TGTGCCAGCAGCTTAGCGGGGAGATGGGGAGAGACCCAGTACTTC
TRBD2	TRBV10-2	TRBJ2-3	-	CASGTEGLAFDTQYF	TGCGCCAGCGGAACCGAGGGACTAGCTTTTGATACGCAGTATTTT
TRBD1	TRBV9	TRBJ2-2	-	CASSTGQPVGELFF	TGTGCCAGCAGCACGGGACAGCCAGTTGGGGAGCTGTTTTTT